The 8 T cell receptor beta chains in this list originate from one sample, sequenced in a study of lymphopenia after photon versus proton radiotherapy. The repertoire was sequenced with immunoSEQ multiplex PCR; TCRdb's copy has only in-frame clones and lacks some. The table records 29,000 or so clones, around 87% of them present only once. This specimen consisted of peripheral blood, obtained from a patient treated with proton-based radiotherapy. Receptor source: a woman aged 55-70 years with cholangiocarcinoma. Some clones in this sample may be carry-over from other donors' samples.

The rearrangement joins TRBV7-2 to TRBJ2-4; no firm D call. The germline gives CDR1 SGHTA, CDR2 FQGNSA. The ends were cut back, 3 bases at V and 0 bases at J, with 15 bases in the middle. This CDR3 region has 17 residues. The CDR3 region has the DNA TGTGCCAGCAGCTTTTCCGCGAGAACGCTAGCCAAAAACATTCAGTACTTC. Encoded protein: CASSFSARTLAKNIQYF.

V usage is TRBV18 and J usage is TRBJ2-5; 7 bases agree with TRBD1. V was clipped by 3 bases and J by 2 bases; unmatched bases: 3. CDR1 and CDR2 (germline): KGHSH, LQKENI. The CDR3 is made up of 14 amino acids. The CDR3 sequence is CASSPQTGQETQYF. CDR3 nucleotide sequence: TGTGCCAGCTCACCCCAGACAGGGCAAGAGACCCAGTACTTC.

The chain is built from TRBV10-2 and TRBJ2-7, with D unclear. Trimming took 5 bases from V and 2 from J, leaving 4 bases between them. The CDR3 is 11 amino acids. Germline CDR1 reads WSHSY; CDR2 reads SAAADI. The CDR3 loop is CASSSPYEQYF. CDR3 nucleotide sequence: TGCGCCAGCAGTTCCCCCTACGAGCAGTACTTC.

The CDR3 DNA reads as TGTGCCAGCAGCTTAGCAGGGGGGGGCGAGACCCAGTACTTC. Translating gives CASSLAGGGETQYF. The V gene is TRBV7-2, the J gene TRBJ2-5; possible D gene TRBD2, 7 bases. The V end lost 0 bases, the J end lost 5 bases, and 10 bases lay between the germline ends. From germline, CDR1 is SGHTA and CDR2 FQGNSA. The CDR3 consists of 14 residues.

This clone was counted once. The CDR3 nucleotides are TGTGCCAGCAGTGTAGGAGGGAACGAGCAGTACTTC. Translated, it gives CASSVGGNEQYF. The chain recombines TRBV2 with TRBJ2-5; maybe TRBD2 (6 bases). The end of the DNA is better explained by TRBJ2-7, so the J call may be wrong. Per germline, CDR1 SNHLY and CDR2 FYNNEI. This CDR3 is 12 amino acids long.

CDR3: CASSLAGADSPLHF. The CDR3 nucleotides are TGTGCCAGCAGCTTAGCAGGGGCTGATTCACCCCTCCACTTT. The chain combines TRBV7-9 with TRBJ1-6; D is perhaps TRBD1 (5 bases). This CDR3 spans 14 amino acids. Germline CDR1 is SEHNR and CDR2 is FQNEAQ (reference sequence). Trimming removed 0 bases at V and 8 bases at J, with 8 bases between.

The sample holds a few counts of this clone. The chain is built from TRBV5-1 and TRBJ1-6; 7 nucleotides line up with TRBD1. CDR1 SGHRS and CDR2 YFSETQ come from the germline V gene. After removal of 7 bases from V and 6 bases from J, the junction contained 4 bases not matched to a gene. The CDR3 loop spans 13 amino acids. The CDR3 region is CASSDRVNSPLHF. In DNA form, the CDR3 reads TGCGCCAGCTCCGACAGGGTTAATTCACCCCTCCACTTT.

This chain links TRBV6-1 with TRBJ2-1, with unresolved D. Germline assignment: CDR1 MNHNS and CDR2 SASEGT. The V and J ends lost 2 bases and 4 bases respectively, with 15 bases between them. The CDR3 extends over 16 amino acids. The CDR3 DNA reads TGTGCCAGCAGTGAAAATCTCTCTCCCTTATACAATGAGCAGTTCTTC. This codes for CASSENLSPLYNEQFF.